This T cell receptor beta chain emerged from a study of blood T cells in healthy people across ages. Healthy Caucasian individuals from Russia aged roughly 6 to 90 were enrolled as donors. Total RNA extracted from each sample amounted to at least 6 micrograms. In this sample, this clonotype turned up a few times. With a J-beta primer mix and a sample-barcoded 5' primer, a second PCR ran about 7 to 12 cycles. Each cDNA molecule carried a tag from a template-switch adaptor that contained 12 random nucleotides. TCRdb independently ran MiXCR on the 5' RACE reads; one entry per CDR3 protein. The sample records around 1,900,000 distinct CDR3 sequences, roughly two fifths being singletons. The origin of this receptor is a human donor in good health. The specimen sequenced was blood.

CDR3 sequence: CASSQKRGEQYF. CDR3 DNA: TGTGCCAGCAGCCAGAAAAGGGGGGAGCAGTACTTC. This rearrangement joins TRBV13 to TRBJ2-7, with D maybe TRBD1 (6 bases). The CDR3 is 12 residues long. Trimming took off 5 bases at V and 7 bases at J, with 12 bases between the two ends. Germline V gene data show CDR1 as PRHDT and CDR2 as FYEKMQ (reference sequence). Looking up the rest from reference TRBV13 and TRBJ2-7 gives the full variable domain: AAGVIQSPRHLIKEKRETATLKCYPIPRHDTVYWYQQGPGQDPQFLISFYEKMQSDKGSIPDRFSAQQFSDYHSELNMSSLELGDSALYFCASSQKRGEQYFGPGTRLTVT.